Included here is one T cell receptor (beta chain) sequence, with context. TCRdb passed the 5' RACE reads through MiXCR, listing each CDR3 protein once. The table lists 400,000 to 500,000 distinct CDR3 sequences, less than 20% of them singletons. The source of the sample is a study of identical twins. The CDR3 spans 14 residues. CDR1 is LGHDT and CDR2 is YNNKEL in the germline V gene (reference sequence). Trimming cost V 1 base and J 6 bases; bases outside gene matches: 4. The chain employs TRBV3-1 and TRBJ2-7, with 9 bases identical to TRBD2. Sequencing used naive T cells sorted from blood. This clonotype was obtained from a man aged 50-59 years in good health. As DNA, the CDR3 is TGTGCCAGCAGCCAAGGAGCGGGAGGAACCGAGCAGTACTTC. It translates to CASSQGAGGTEQYF.